This T cell receptor (beta chain) emerged from a study of naive CD8 T cells in extremely preterm neonates. This CDR3 has 13 residues. The germline V gene has CDR1 MGHDK and CDR2 SYGVNS. J gave up 6 bases and V 5 bases, and 7 bases lay outside the gene matches. The table came from immunoSEQ multiplex PCR; TCRdb's copy has only in-frame clones and leaves some out. Among 7,000 to 9,000 clones, approximately 98% were seen once, and the ten largest hold about 0.4%. The source of this sequence is a human donor in good health. This chain joins TRBV25-1 and TRBJ2-7; TRBD1 agrees at 7 bases. The material sequenced was naive CD8+ T cells from blood. DNA for the CDR3: TGTGCCAGCAGTCCACGGACAGGACGCGAGCAGTACTTC. It encodes CASSPRTGREQYF.